This T cell receptor beta chain was observed in a study of cytomegalovirus exposure and HLA in healthy donors. For the study at large: A prior study identified 117 million unique TCR beta sequences from 180 million or so T cells. Study findings and constraints: Productive rates of about 90% or about 30% were seen for most TCR beta V segments in an earlier analysis. The authors reported that TCR beta sequences could predict HLA-A and HLA-B alleles. These predictions were accurate for most subjects in the first cohort.

The CDR3 is 14 residues long. V lost 7 bases to trimming and J lost 7 bases, with 19 bases between them. Germline CDR1 reads SNHLY; CDR2 reads FYNNEI. Comment on this clone: The antigen is undetermined.

The PCR contained 60 Vbeta and 13 Jbeta primers. The table came from immunoSEQ multiplex PCR; TCRdb's copy has only in-frame clones and leaves some out. Among nearly 110,000 clones listed, about 81% were seen once. This chain joins TRBV2 and TRBJ2-5, with D perhaps matching TRBD2 (7 bases). The sample comprised PBMCs. The TCR sequence derives from a male donor in good health and CMV-seropositive. The CDR3 DNA sequence: TGTGCCAGCAAGGCCCGCGGGGGCTTGGGGACCCAGTACTTC. It codes for CASKARGGLGTQYF.